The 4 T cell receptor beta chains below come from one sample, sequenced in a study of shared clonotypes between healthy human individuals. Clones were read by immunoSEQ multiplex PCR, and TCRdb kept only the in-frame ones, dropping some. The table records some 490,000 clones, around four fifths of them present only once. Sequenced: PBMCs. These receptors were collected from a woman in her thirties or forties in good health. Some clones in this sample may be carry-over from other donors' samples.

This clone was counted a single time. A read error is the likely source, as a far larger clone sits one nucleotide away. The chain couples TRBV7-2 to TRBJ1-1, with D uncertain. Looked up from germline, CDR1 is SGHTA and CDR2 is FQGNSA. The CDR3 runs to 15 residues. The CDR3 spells CASSLAGRLNAEAFF. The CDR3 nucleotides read TGTGCCAGCAGCTTAGCGGGCAGGCTGAACGCTGAAGCTTTCTTT.

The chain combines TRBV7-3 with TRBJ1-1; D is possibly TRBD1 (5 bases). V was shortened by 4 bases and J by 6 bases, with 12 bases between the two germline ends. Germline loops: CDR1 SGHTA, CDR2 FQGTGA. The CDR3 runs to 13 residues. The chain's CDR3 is CASSSSRGAEAFF. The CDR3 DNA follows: TGTGCCAGCAGCTCCTCCCGGGGGGCTGAAGCTTTCTTT.

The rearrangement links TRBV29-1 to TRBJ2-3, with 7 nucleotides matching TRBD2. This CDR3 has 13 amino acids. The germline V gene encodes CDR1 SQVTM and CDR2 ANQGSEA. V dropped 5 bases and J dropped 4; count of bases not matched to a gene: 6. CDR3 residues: CSVLLAGADTQYF. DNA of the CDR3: TGCAGCGTTTTACTCGCGGGGGCAGATACGCAGTATTTT.

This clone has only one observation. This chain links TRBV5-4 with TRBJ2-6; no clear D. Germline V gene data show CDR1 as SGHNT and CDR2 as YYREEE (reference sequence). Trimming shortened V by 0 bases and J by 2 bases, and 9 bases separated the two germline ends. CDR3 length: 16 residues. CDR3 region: CASSLGVSPGANVLTF. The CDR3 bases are TGTGCCAGCAGCTTGGGGGTCTCCCCTGGGGCCAACGTCCTGACTTTC.